This entry concerns a single T cell receptor beta chain. The data derive from a study of blood T cell repertoires in COVID-19. Study summary: Researchers got acute and convalescent COVID-19 samples from the United States, Italy and Spain. T cells, B-cell-depleted T cells, or PBMCs provided the cDNA or gDNA that served as material.

Per the authors' pipeline: Reference gene primer amplification gave estimated nucleated cell counts. Sequencing was performed with immunoSEQ multiplex PCR; in TCRdb, only in-frame clones are kept and a portion is missing. V, J and clone size were drawn from that table, and D and trimming were deduced from the DNA. Of 97,000 or so clones in the sample, around 81% were seen once. V dropped 0 bases and J dropped 0 bases, with 6 bases sitting between them. CDR1 is GTSNPN and CDR2 is SVGIG in the germline V gene (reference sequence). This CDR3 is 15 amino acids long. This TCR was sampled from a man aged 60 to 69 with acute or convalescent COVID-19. The rearrangement joins TRBV30 to TRBJ2-6; D remains unclear. The sequenced material came from peripheral blood. CDR3 sequence: CAWSVGGSGANVLTF. The CDR3 DNA sequence: TGTGCCTGGAGTGTAGGCGGCTCTGGGGCCAACGTCCTGACTTTC.